A single sample gave rise to the 14 T cell receptor beta chains below, sequenced in a study of blood T cell repertoires in COVID-19. Method: immunoSEQ multiplex PCR; TCRdb's copy keeps in-frame clones and lacks some. This sample has about 58,000 clones; approximately 85% occur once, and the top ten carry roughly 15%. The sample was peripheral blood. The receptors come from a human donor in a cohort sampled during active COVID-19.

The chain carries TRBV5-1 and TRBJ2-7, with 9 bases fitting TRBD1. V was clipped by 3 bases and J by 0 bases; unmatched bases: 1. CDR3 length: 14 residues. CDR1 is SGHRS, CDR2 YFSETQ, per germline. The CDR3 coding sequence is TGCGCCAGCAGCTCGACAGGGGGCTCCTACGAGCAGTACTTC. Its protein product is CASSSTGGSYEQYF. Variable domain in full (rest from reference TRBV5-1 and TRBJ2-7): KAGVTQTPRYLIKTRGQQVTLSCSPISGHRSVSWYQQTPGQGLQFLFEYFSETQRNKGNFPGRFSGRQFSNSRSEMNVSTLELGDSALYLCASSSTGGSYEQYFGPGTRLTVT.

This clone was found once. The chain has TRBV11-2 and TRBJ2-5; TRBD2 matches at 10 bases. Germline trimming cut 0 bases from V and 5 bases from J; bases unmatched to any gene: 6. In germline, CDR1 is SGHAT, CDR2 FQNNGV. This CDR3 contains 16 residues. The CDR3 region is CASSLEIAGGRETQYF. The CDR3 DNA is TGTGCCAGCAGCTTAGAGATAGCGGGGGGCCGGGAGACCCAGTACTTC.

V usage is TRBV30 and J usage is TRBJ1-5, with 9 bases lining up with TRBD1. The CDR3 has 13 amino acids. V lost 3 bases and J lost 6; bases outside the gene matches: 3. Germline CDR1 is GTSNPN and CDR2 is SVGIG (reference sequence). This CDR3 is CAWSRDRVQPQHF. The CDR3 nucleotides read TGTGCCTGGAGCCGGGACAGGGTTCAGCCCCAGCATTTT.

In nucleotides, the CDR3 is TGCGCCAGCAGTGAAGGGACTAGCTTCACAGATACGCAGTATTTT. The encoded protein is CASSEGTSFTDTQYF. The chain has TRBV10-1 and TRBJ2-3; 9 bases fit TRBD2. Trimming at V came to 3 bases and at J to 2 bases, leaving 3 bases not matched to a gene. CDR3 length: 15 residues. Germline lookup yields CDR1 WNHNN and CDR2 SYGVQD (reference sequence).

The rearrangement links TRBV3-1 (or the pseudogene TRBV3-2) to TRBJ1-5, with TRBD1 matching 8 bases. The CDR3 has 15 amino acids. Per the germline V gene, CDR1 is LGHDT and CDR2 is YNNKEL (reference sequence). The ends lost 4 bases at V and 1 base at J; junction bases unmatched: 3. CDR3 region: CASSPRQGSNQPQHF. CDR3 coding DNA: TGTGCCAGCAGCCCCCGACAGGGGAGCAATCAGCCCCAGCATTTT.

The chain couples TRBV19 to TRBJ2-2; no definite D call. V was trimmed by 3 bases and J by 4 bases, leaving 9 bases between them. CDR3 size: 14 residues. Germline-derived CDR1 and CDR2 are LNHDA and SQIVND (reference sequence). Written as DNA, the CDR3 is TGTGCCAGTAGTATTTGGTCTAGCACCGGGGAGCTGTTTTTT. Protein sequence: CASSIWSSTGELFF.

The chain couples TRBV28 to TRBJ2-1; 7 bases are a match to TRBD1. V lost 0 bases, J lost 4 bases, and 9 bases stayed unmatched. Germline CDR1 is MDHEN and CDR2 is SYDVKM. CDR3 length: 17 residues. The CDR3 region is CASSLWGSQGPYNEQFF. The CDR3 region has the DNA TGTGCCAGCAGTTTATGGGGATCACAGGGGCCATACAATGAGCAGTTCTTC.

In its sample, this clone was seen a few times. The V gene is TRBV18, the J gene TRBJ2-7; D is possibly TRBD1 (6 bases). V shed 2 bases and J shed 2 bases, with 13 bases lying between them. CDR1 and CDR2 (germline): KGHSH, LQKENI. CDR3 size: 15 residues. DNA of the CDR3: TGTGCCAGCTCACCAAACGAGGACAGTACCTACGAGCAGTACTTC. As protein: CASSPNEDSTYEQYF.

The chain recombines TRBV11-2 with TRBJ1-1; D ambiguous. Trimming shortened V by 1 base and J by 5 bases, and 14 bases separated the two germline ends. The germline V gene has CDR1 SGHAT and CDR2 FQNNGV. This CDR3 contains 15 residues. The CDR3 nucleotides are TGTGCCAGCAGCTTAGTCTACTTGGGAGGGACTGAAGCTTTCTTT. This codes for CASSLVYLGGTEAFF.

CDR3: CASSSQGSSGANVLTF. The CDR3, as DNA: TGTGCCAGCAGTAGCCAGGGGTCCTCTGGGGCCAACGTCCTGACTTTC. V usage is TRBV2 and J usage is TRBJ2-6; possibly TRBD1 for D (6 bases). Trimming removed 5 bases at V and 0 bases at J, with 11 bases between. Germline V lookup: CDR1 SNHLY, CDR2 FYNNEI. This CDR3 has 16 residues.

This clone was seen more than once but under ten times. The chain is built from TRBV5-6 and TRBJ2-1; D remains unclear. The CDR3 consists of 11 residues. The V gene lost 2 bases and the J gene lost 8 bases, with 5 bases spanning the gap. Per germline, CDR1 SGHDT and CDR2 YYEEEE. This CDR3 is CASSFRDEQFF. The CDR3 DNA reads TGTGCCAGCAGCTTTCGGGATGAGCAGTTCTTC.

The chain joins TRBV5-4 to TRBJ1-3; 8 nucleotides match TRBD1. Trimming cost V 2 bases and J 4 bases; bases outside gene matches: 2. Germline-derived CDR1 and CDR2 are SGHNT and YYREEE (reference sequence). CDR3 length equals 14 residues. The CDR3 sequence: CASSLQGGGNTIYF. The CDR3 DNA reads TGTGCCAGCAGCTTACAGGGGGGGGGAAACACCATATATTTT.

The V and J genes are TRBV29-1 and TRBJ2-1; weak D call: TRBD1 (6 bases). The V gene lost 6 bases and the J gene lost 9 bases, with 15 bases spanning the gap. Germline assignment: CDR1 SQVTM and CDR2 ANQGSEA. This CDR3 comprises 12 residues. The CDR3 here is CSVDAQGTEQFF. CDR3 sequence (DNA): TGCAGCGTCGACGCCCAGGGGACTGAGCAGTTCTTC.

The gene calls are TRBV27 and TRBJ2-1; TRBD1 matches 10 bases. The length of the CDR3 is 19 residues. Trimming removed 3 bases from V and 0 bases from J; junction bases left unmatched: 11. Germline V CDR1 and CDR2: MNHEY, SMNVEV (reference sequence). Written as DNA, the CDR3 is TGTGCCAGCAGTTTCGGTCGGGACAGGGGTCCCTACTCCTACAATGAGCAGTTCTTC. Amino acids: CASSFGRDRGPYSYNEQFF.